Following are 18 T cell receptor beta chains from one sample sequenced in a study of human T cells and chemical hapten exposure. TCRdb used MiXCR to reprocess the RACE reads, holding one entry per CDR3 protein. The table shows approximately 85,000 distinct CDR3 sequences, with 9.5% to 13% occurring only once. Time point specified: patch test 2, 6 weeks after DPC sensitization. Treatment given: therapeutic diphenylcyclopropenone sensitization with weekly scalp DPC. The sequenced sample was whole blood, obtained in connection with sensitization to the hapten diphenylcyclopropenone (DPC). These receptors were taken from a woman aged 25-40 years with alopecia areata. Some clones in this sample may be carry-over from other donors' samples.

This clonotype was recorded at least ten times. The rearrangement joins TRBV5-5 to TRBJ1-5; a weak D match, TRBD1 (6 bases). With 4 bases removed from V and 5 bases from J, the gap between germline ends came to 13 bases. CDR3 length: 14 residues. Germline V gene sequence: CDR1 SGHKS, CDR2 YYEKEE (reference sequence). The DNA of the CDR3 is TGTGCCAGCAGCCCCGGACAGAGCGATCAGCCCCAGCATTTT. This gives the protein CASSPGQSDQPQHF.

This clonotype was seen ten or more times. This chain uses TRBV28 with TRBJ2-3; 9 nucleotides line up with TRBD2. V gave up 3 bases and J gave up 0 bases; unmatched junction bases: 7. The CDR3 loop spans 17 amino acids. Germline CDR1 is MDHEN and CDR2 is SYDVKM. The CDR3 here is CASSLGAGGISTDTQYF. CDR3 bases: TGTGCCAGCAGTTTGGGAGCGGGGGGCATAAGCACAGATACGCAGTATTTT.

This clonotype was counted ten times or more. The CDR3 DNA reads as TGTGCCAGCAGCGTGGACAGGGTCCTCTCCTACGAGCAGTACTTC. Translation: CASSVDRVLSYEQYF. The chain is built from TRBV6-1 and TRBJ2-7; 8 nucleotides align to TRBD1. Germline values: CDR1 MNHNS, CDR2 SASEGT. The CDR3 sequence is 15 residues long. Losses at the gene ends were 6 bases for V and 0 bases for J; bases not matched to a gene: 7.

Only a few counts were recorded for this clonotype. The chain is built from TRBV19 and TRBJ2-1; a possible D gene is TRBD2 (6 bases). Germline V gene data show CDR1 as LNHDA and CDR2 as SQIVND (reference sequence). Trimming removed 2 bases at V and 0 bases at J, with 14 bases between. CDR3 length: 17 residues. CDR3: CASSIQFMGGSYNEQFF. CDR3 bases: TGTGCCAGTAGTATACAGTTTATGGGAGGCTCCTACAATGAGCAGTTCTTC.

This rearrangement joins TRBV12-3 or TRBV12-4 to TRBJ1-6, with no clear D. V shed 3 bases and J shed 9 bases, with 15 bases lying between them. This CDR3 has 15 amino acids. The CDR3 sequence: CASSFEVKLGSPLHF. CDR3 nucleotides: TGTGCCAGCAGTTTCGAGGTTAAGCTCGGTTCACCCCTCCACTTT.

This clonotype was observed many times. The chain recombines TRBV3-1 with TRBJ1-1; a weak D match, TRBD1 (5 bases). Between the trimmed V and J ends, which lost 3 bases and 10 bases, there was a span of 15 bases. Germline CDR1 and CDR2: LGHDT and YNNKEL (reference sequence). The CDR3 extends over 13 amino acids. The CDR3 sequence is CASSQVPGPGAFF. CDR3 nucleotide sequence: TGTGCCAGCAGCCAGGTGCCGGGGCCCGGAGCTTTCTTT.

The DNA of the CDR3 is TGTGCCAGCAGAAATGTAAATGAGCAGTTCTTC. Its protein is CASRNVNEQFF. The chain links TRBV6-2 or TRBV6-3 to TRBJ2-1, with unresolved D. The CDR3 loop spans 11 amino acids. Germline CDR1 reads MNHEY; CDR2 reads SVGEGT. Trimming took 6 bases from V and 7 from J, leaving 7 bases between them.

This clonotype was detected many times. The CDR3 nucleotides read TGCGCCAGCAGCCAAGAGCCGGTCTCCTACGAGCAGTACTTC. It translates to CASSQEPVSYEQYF. The chain has TRBV4-1 and TRBJ2-7; no firm D call. Germline CDR1 MGHRA, CDR2 YSYEKL. This CDR3 comprises 14 residues. Trimming took off 0 bases at V and 0 bases at J, with 6 bases between the two ends.

This clonotype came up many times. The chain is built from TRBV12-3 or TRBV12-4 and TRBJ2-2; 8 positions agree with TRBD1. The CDR3 extends over 16 amino acids. The J segment lost 4 bases and the V segment lost 5 bases, leaving 9 bases of the junction unmatched. The CDR3 loop reads CASSTRQGQVTGELFF. CDR3 bases: TGTGCCAGCAGTACCAGACAGGGGCAGGTCACCGGGGAGCTGTTTTTT.

V gene TRBV9 combines with J gene TRBJ2-3; D is unclear. The V gene lost 0 bases and the J gene lost 2 bases, with 13 bases spanning the gap. Germline V gives CDR1 SGDLS, CDR2 YYNGEE. The CDR3 length is 16 residues. The CDR3 reads CASSVGSSTDTDTQYF. For the CDR3, the DNA is TGTGCCAGCAGCGTAGGAAGTAGCACTGACACAGATACGCAGTATTTT.

The rearrangement uses TRBV6-2 or TRBV6-3 and TRBJ2-1, with D possibly being TRBD2 (6 bases). Trimming removed 4 bases at V and 9 bases at J, with 16 bases between. CDR3 length equals 14 residues. Per germline, CDR1 MNHEY and CDR2 SVGEGT. CDR3 loop: CASSFLKTSTEQFF. The CDR3 bases are TGTGCCAGCAGTTTCCTGAAGACTAGTACTGAGCAGTTCTTC.

The sample holds many counts of this clonotype. The chain carries TRBV7-3 and TRBJ2-7; no clear D gene. The ends were cut back, 2 bases at V and 6 bases at J, with 11 bases in the middle. Germline loops: CDR1 SGHTA, CDR2 FQGTGA. The CDR3 extends over 13 amino acids. The CDR3, as DNA: TGTGCCAGCAGCTTATACCAAAACGGCGAGCAGTACTTC. The encoded protein is CASSLYQNGEQYF.

This clonotype was observed many times. The genes are TRBV2 and TRBJ1-2; 8 bases match TRBD1. Germline V gene data show CDR1 as SNHLY and CDR2 as FYNNEI. The CDR3 runs to 14 residues. V shed 5 bases and J 6 bases; nucleotides not matched to a gene: 8. The CDR3 nucleotides are TGTGCCAGCAGTAGACAGGGGCGGGAGGATGGCTACACCTTC. Translating gives CASSRQGREDGYTF.

This clonotype was seen a few times. The chain uses TRBV7-9 and TRBJ2-2, with D possibly being TRBD2 (6 bases). Germline V gene data show CDR1 as SEHNR and CDR2 as FQNEAQ (reference sequence). V was trimmed by 3 bases and J by 5 bases, leaving 10 bases between them. The CDR3 covers 14 residues. In DNA, the CDR3 is TGTGCCAGCAGCTTCTGGGGGAGGACCGGGGAGCTGTTTTTT. Protein: CASSFWGRTGELFF.

This clonotype was seen many times. V and J are TRBV18 and TRBJ1-1; D remains ambiguous. The CDR3 contains 13 residues. The V gene's germline CDR1 is KGHSH and CDR2 LQKENI. The V end was cut by 2 bases, the J end by 1 base, with 5 bases between. The CDR3 DNA is TGTGCCAGCTCACCAGAGGAGAACACTGAAGCTTTCTTT. It codes for CASSPEENTEAFF.

This clonotype has at least ten counts. The V call is TRBV7-9, the J call TRBJ2-5; perhaps TRBD2 as D (6 bases). The CDR3 covers 14 residues. Germline V gene sequence: CDR1 SEHNR, CDR2 FQNEAQ (reference sequence). The ends were cut back, 3 bases at V and 5 bases at J, with 13 bases in the middle. The CDR3 region has the DNA TGTGCCAGCAGCTTCCGGGAGATGTGGGAGACCCAGTACTTC. Translated, it gives CASSFREMWETQYF.

This clonotype was counted only a few times. V usage is TRBV7-3 and J usage is TRBJ2-1; the match to TRBD1 covers 9 bases. Losses at the gene ends were 5 bases for V and 8 bases for J; bases not matched to a gene: 7. The CDR3 has 14 amino acids. The germline V gene has CDR1 SGHTA and CDR2 FQGTGA. The CDR3 protein is CASSLTGGGDEQFF. The DNA for the CDR3 is TGTGCCAGCAGCCTCACAGGGGGCGGGGATGAGCAGTTCTTC. Variable domain in full (rest from reference TRBV7-3 and TRBJ2-1): GAGVSQTPSNKVTEKGKYVELRCDPISGHTALYWYRQSLGQGPEFLIYFQGTGAADDSGLPNDRFFAVRPEGSVSTLKIQRTERGDSAVYLCASSLTGGGDEQFFGPGTRLTVL.

This clonotype was counted only a few times. The chain links TRBV29-1 to TRBJ2-7; 9 positions agree with TRBD1. The V segment lost 3 bases and the J segment 2 bases; nucleotides outside the gene matches: 5. Per the germline V gene, CDR1 is SQVTM and CDR2 is ANQGSEA. This CDR3 region has 14 residues. The CDR3 nucleotides read TGCAGCGTTGAGGGACAGGGAACCCCCTACGAGCAGTACTTC. Encoded protein: CSVEGQGTPYEQYF.